The 21 T cell receptor beta chains given below trace back to one sample, sequenced in a study of blood T cells in healthy people across ages. Alongside a J-beta primer mix, a sample-barcoded 5' primer served in a second PCR lasting about 6 to 11 cycles. TCRdb reprocessed the 5' RACE reads via MiXCR and lists one record per CDR3 protein. Among under 1,100,000 distinct CDR3 sequences listed, less than 25% were seen once. The sample was also reused in another study, on T cells of mothers and their children.

The sequencing input was blood. The receptors come from a girl aged 2 to 9 in good health.

The chain combines TRBV12-3 or TRBV12-4 with TRBJ2-5; no reliable D call. The J call could be wrong; TRBJ2-1 is a better fit for the DNA end. The CDR3 runs 11 residues. The CDR3 nucleotides read TGTGCCAGCAGTTCAACAAGTGAGCAGTTCTTC. This sequence encodes CASSSTSEQFF.

V gene TRBV13 combines with J gene TRBJ2-1; D is undetermined. V was trimmed by 2 bases and J by 0 bases, leaving 5 bases between them. The CDR3 has 14 amino acids. Germline values: CDR1 PRHDT, CDR2 FYEKMQ (reference sequence). The CDR3 sequence: CASSLQDSYNEQFF. In DNA, the CDR3 is TGTGCCAGCAGCTTACAGGACTCCTACAATGAGCAGTTCTTC.

This clonotype showed up just a few times. V gene TRBV7-3 combines with J gene TRBJ2-5; 8 bases are a match to TRBD2. The DNA matches TRBJ2-7 better at its end, which makes the J call doubtful. The CDR3 runs to 14 residues. Germline CDR1 reads SGHTA; CDR2 reads FQGTGA. CDR3 bases: TGTGCCAGCAGCTTTACGGGAGGGATGAACGAGCAGTACTTC. It translates to CASSFTGGMNEQYF.

The CDR3 coding sequence is TGTGCCAGCAGTGGGCTCGACCTTCCCGTCTATGGCTACACCTTC. Translated: CASSGLDLPVYGYTF. V is TRBV25-1 and J is TRBJ1-2, with no clear D. Between the trimmed V and J ends, which lost 4 bases and 4 bases, there was a span of 16 bases. The CDR3 length is 15 residues. The germline V gene has CDR1 MGHDK and CDR2 SYGVNS.

There are a few counts of this clonotype. The gene calls are TRBV14 and TRBJ2-5; 7 nucleotides agree with TRBD1. The closer fit of TRBJ2-1 to the DNA end suggests the J call may be wrong. Germline assignment: CDR1 SGHDN and CDR2 FVKESK. The CDR3 covers 14 residues. The CDR3 loop reads CASSRWDSGDEQFF. The CDR3 region has the DNA TGTGCCAGCAGCCGTTGGGACAGTGGCGATGAGCAGTTCTTC.

The chain recombines TRBV20-1 with TRBJ2-1; D is possibly TRBD1 or TRBD2 (5 bases each). Deletions cut 3 bases from V and 5 bases from J, with 8 bases between. Per the germline V gene, CDR1 is DFQATT and CDR2 is SNEGSKA (reference sequence). The CDR3 contains 12 residues. CDR3 amino acids: CSARRGHNEQFF. CDR3 nucleotides: TGCAGTGCTAGGAGGGGCCACAATGAGCAGTTCTTC.

As to this clonotype: One end of the junction does not line up with germline, which may come from a read error. The rearrangement joins TRBV6-1 to TRBJ1-1; D gene uncertain. CDR3 size: 12 residues. The germline V gene encodes CDR1 MNHNS and CDR2 SASEGT. The CDR3 loop is CATDGRYTEAFF. For the CDR3, the DNA is TGTGCCACCGACGGGAGGTACACTGAAGCCTTCTTT.

Ten or more counts support this clonotype. The chain uses TRBV29-1 and TRBJ2-1; no definite D call. The tail of the sequence fits TRBJ2-5 better, so the J call may be wrong. The CDR3 runs to 11 residues. The V gene's germline CDR1 is SQVTM and CDR2 ANQGSEA. The CDR3 DNA sequence: TGCAGCGTTCATCCGGAAGAGACCCAGTACTTC. This sequence encodes CSVHPEETQYF.

Here the CDR3 reads CSARPGTSVYNEQFF. CDR3 in DNA: TGCAGTGCTAGACCCGGGACTAGCGTATACAATGAGCAGTTCTTC. V is TRBV20-1 and J is TRBJ2-1; 10 positions agree with TRBD2. The germline gives CDR1 DFQATT, CDR2 SNEGSKA (reference sequence). V was pared by 2 bases and J by 4 bases, with 5 bases of the junction left unmatched. This CDR3 is 15 amino acids long.

This clonotype was observed a single time. The chain recombines TRBV12-3 or TRBV12-4 with TRBJ2-5; 7 bases line up with TRBD1. This CDR3 spans 15 amino acids. The trim removed 5 bases at V and 5 bases at J, leaving 11 bases unmatched. The CDR3 DNA reads as TGTGCCAGCAGTCCCGGACCCACAGGGGTGGAGACCCAGTACTTC. It yields the protein CASSPGPTGVETQYF.

This clonotype was seen a few times. The chain links TRBV4-2 to TRBJ2-1; a weak D match, TRBD2 (6 bases). The germline CDR1 and CDR2 sequences are LGHNA and YNFKEQ. CDR3 length equals 17 residues. V was shortened by 0 bases and J by 5 bases, with 17 bases between the two germline ends. The CDR3 nucleotides read TGTGCCAGCAGCCAAGAGCGGCGTCGGGGGTGTAACAATGAGCAGTTCTTC. The encoded protein is CASSQERRRGCNNEQFF.

This clonotype was counted a single time. The chain uses TRBV9 and TRBJ2-1, with no clear D. With 0 bases removed from V and 10 bases from J, the gap between germline ends came to 14 bases. The CDR3 sequence is 14 residues long. Germline V gives CDR1 SGDLS, CDR2 YYNGEE. Here the CDR3 reads CASSVGPEVGEQFF. As DNA, the CDR3 is TGTGCCAGCAGCGTAGGCCCTGAGGTCGGAGAGCAGTTCTTC.

In its sample, this clonotype was seen many times. The V gene is TRBV7-2, the J gene TRBJ1-1; D is perhaps TRBD1 (6 bases). Trimming cost V 5 bases and J 3 bases, with 10 bases left between them. CDR1 and CDR2 (germline): SGHTA, FQGNSA. This CDR3 has 13 residues. The CDR3 coding sequence is TGTGCCAGCAGCGTGAGGGGGGACACTGAAGCTTTCTTT. Protein product: CASSVRGDTEAFF.

Only a few counts were recorded for this clonotype. The chain recombines TRBV9 with TRBJ2-7; no definite D call. The ends were cut back, 0 bases at V and 0 bases at J, with 16 bases in the middle. Germline assignment: CDR1 SGDLS and CDR2 YYNGEE. This CDR3 is 17 amino acids long. As DNA, the CDR3 is TGTGCCAGCAGCGTAGCTTTTAAGTCCGCCCTCTCCTACGAGCAGTACTTC. This gives the protein CASSVAFKSALSYEQYF.

The chain uses TRBV5-5 and TRBJ2-1; TRBD1 agrees at 10 bases. The J call may be wrong; the DNA end is better matched by TRBJ2-7. The CDR3 consists of 16 residues. Germline V gene lookup returns CDR1 SGHKS and CDR2 YYEKEE (reference sequence). CDR3 protein: CASSLVGTGAGDEQYF. The CDR3 bases are TGTGCCAGCAGCTTGGTAGGGACAGGGGCTGGCGACGAGCAGTACTTC.

The gene calls are TRBV6-1 and TRBJ2-5; a possible D gene is TRBD1 (6 bases). The J call may be faulty, since TRBJ2-7 better matches the DNA end. The CDR3 spans 14 residues. The germline gives CDR1 MNHNS, CDR2 SASEGT. As DNA, the CDR3 is TGTGCCAGCAGTCCAGGGGCGGCGTCCTACGAGCAGTACTTC. Translated, it gives CASSPGAASYEQYF.

This clonotype was found a few times. This chain joins TRBV7-3 and TRBJ1-1; no definite D call. CDR3 length: 13 residues. CDR1 is SGHTA, CDR2 FQGTGA, per germline. CDR3 coding DNA: TGTGGAAGCCGGGCCACCTTGAACACTGAAGCTTTCTTT. It encodes CGSRATLNTEAFF.

The chain recombines TRBV6-2 or TRBV6-3 with TRBJ2-4, with 9 bases lining up with TRBD2. The CDR3 consists of 11 residues. The ends lost 8 bases at V and 12 bases at J; junction bases unmatched: 5. CDR1 is MNHEY and CDR2 is SVGEGT in the germline V gene. The CDR3 protein is CASSRGGGQYF. DNA for the CDR3: TGTGCCAGCTCGCGGGGGGGCGGTCAGTACTTC.

The V and J genes are TRBV6-1 and TRBJ1-2; no clear D. The germline gives CDR1 MNHNS, CDR2 SASEGT. Trimming stripped 0 bases from V and 2 bases from J, with 4 bases between. The length of the CDR3 is 13 residues. This CDR3 reads CASSEAGNYGYTF. For the CDR3, the DNA is TGTGCCAGCAGTGAAGCCGGGAACTATGGCTACACCTTC.

The chain uses TRBV27 and TRBJ1-5; D not resolved. There are 15 residues in the CDR3. With 5 bases removed from V and 1 base from J, the gap between germline ends came to 12 bases. Germline CDR1 and CDR2: MNHEY and SMNVEV (reference sequence). Here the CDR3 reads CASSLRDPSNQPQHF. The CDR3 DNA reads as TGTGCCAGCAGTCTGAGAGATCCCAGCAATCAGCCCCAGCATTTT.

The CDR3 DNA is TGTGCCAGCAGCTCCCGGACAGGGATCGACAGAGAGACCCAGTACTTC. This sequence encodes CASSSRTGIDRETQYF. The J gene is TRBJ2-5, the V gene TRBV21-1; TRBD1 reflects the table's D call only, with no check against the DNA. TRBV21-1 counts as a pseudogene. This CDR3 is built from 16 residues.